This T cell receptor (beta chain) was sequenced in a study of cytomegalovirus exposure and HLA in healthy donors. Study observations and caveats: It was reportedly the case that the classifier diagnosed cytomegalovirus status with high specificity and sensitivity.

In the case of this clone: The antigen is not known.

Amplification used 60 Vbeta primers and 13 Jbeta primers. TCRdb's table, derived via immunoSEQ multiplex PCR, lists solely in-frame clones and lacks some. The table records some 120,000 clones, 75% to 85% of them present only once. The sequencing sample was made of PBMCs. The source is a man aged 50-59 years in good health and CMV-seronegative.

The CDR3 sequence: CASSIGGSSSYNSPLHF. The CDR3 DNA is TGTGCCAGTAGTATAGGCGGCTCAAGCTCCTATAATTCACCCCTCCACTTT. The chain uses TRBV19 and TRBJ1-6; the D is unclear. From germline, CDR1 is LNHDA and CDR2 SQIVND (reference sequence). V was cut by 1 base and J by 0 bases, with 10 bases left in between. CDR3 size: 17 residues.